This T cell receptor (beta chain) was documented in a study of shared clonotypes between healthy human individuals. Study in general: Serving as donors were two women and three men, whose ages spanned 18 to 49.

Donors were healthy HIV-negative adults without recently reported acute infections or vaccinations. Concerning this clone itself: Its antigen is not known.

Study-wide results and caveats: The study sampled only blood, and tissue repertoires likely differ. Enrolling few donors narrowed the genetic and exposure-history diversity that was represented.

Clones were read by immunoSEQ multiplex PCR, and TCRdb kept only the in-frame ones, dropping some. The sample consists of roughly 700,000 clones, roughly 87% of them appearing once. The receptor's source is a man between 18 and 35 years old in good health. Some clones in this sample may be carry-over from other donors' samples. Sequencing was performed on memory CD8+ T cells from PBMCs. Subset: CD45RO+ cells pooled with CCR7-negative TemRA cells.

The CDR3 loop reads CASRTGLAEAYEQYF. Written as DNA, the CDR3 is TGTGCCAGCAGGACCGGACTAGCGGAAGCCTACGAGCAGTACTTC. The V call is TRBV28, the J call TRBJ2-7, with 10 bases fitting TRBD2. The CDR3 extends over 15 amino acids. Looked up from germline, CDR1 is MDHEN and CDR2 is SYDVKM. The trim removed 6 bases at V and 2 bases at J, leaving 7 bases unmatched. The complete variable domain, with remaining parts taken from reference TRBV28 and TRBJ2-7, reads DVKVTQSSRYLVKRTGEKVFLECVQDMDHENMFWYRQDPGLGLRLIYFSYDVKMKEKGDIPEGYSVSREKKERFSLILESASTNQTSMYLCASRTGLAEAYEQYFGPGTRLTVT.